This paragraph reports one T cell receptor (beta chain). Antigen unknown. The data were taken from a study of CD8 T cells in Susac syndrome. The V end lost 4 bases, the J end lost 0 bases, and 10 bases lay between the germline ends. The CDR3 has 16 amino acids. Sequencing of TCR beta drew on CD8+ and CD4+ T cells from blood. Broader study findings: The study's TCR sequencing and HLA analysis covered a relatively small number of individuals, and the study acknowledged this.

Random hexamers were used to reverse transcribe roughly 0.5 to 1 ug of RNA. TCRdb processed the immunoSEQ multiplex PCR reads anew with MiXCR; each CDR3 protein has one entry. This sample has around 180,000 distinct CDR3 sequences, with 80% to 95% found just once. Specimen: CD4+ T cells from PBMCs. The clonotype comes from a human donor with multiple sclerosis. The chain joins TRBV12-3 or TRBV12-4 to TRBJ2-6; tentative D call: TRBD1 (5 bases). CDR3 coding DNA: TGTGCCAGCAGTTCCCGACAGAACTCTGGGGCCAACGTCCTGACTTTC. It encodes CASSSRQNSGANVLTF.